Listed below are T cell receptor beta chains from one sample, sequenced in a study of T cells in Graves' hyperthyroidism and ophthalmopathy. TCRdb used MiXCR to reprocess the multiplex PCR reads, holding one entry per CDR3 protein. The sample carries about 380,000 distinct CDR3 sequences, about 18% recorded once. The sequenced material came from blood. The receptors were gathered from a man aged 18 to 30 with Graves' ophthalmopathy. CDR3s include the opening cysteine and the closing phenylalanine or tryptophan. Fields, in order: clone size, V gene, D gene, J gene, CDR3 DNA, CDR3 protein. The D gene is left open where the match is weak. The size entry is marked missing in some rows and otherwise reads once, few, many or a size class.

>NA|TRBV6-2/TRBV6-3|TRBD2|TRBJ2-5
TGTGCCAGCAGTTACTGGAGCGGGGGGGGCGAGACCCAGTACTTC
CASSYWSGGGETQYF
>NA|TRBV5-5|NA|TRBJ1-4
TGTGCCAGCAGCTTGGTGCAGCTAACTAATGAAAAACTGTTTTTT
CASSLVQLTNEKLFF
>NA|TRBV19|NA|TRBJ1-2
TGTGCCAGTAGTATTGTGGGGTTTGATTATGGCTACACCTTC
CASSIVGFDYGYTF
>few|TRBV18|TRBD1|TRBJ1-6
TGTGCCAGCTCACCTGACAGGGTTGCCAATTCACCCCTCCACTTT
CASSPDRVANSPLHF
>many|TRBV3-1|NA|TRBJ2-7
TGTGCCAGCAGCCTTACAGACGAGGGGGAGACCTACGAGCAGTACTTC
CASSLTDEGETYEQYF
>NA|TRBV6-1|NA|TRBJ2-3
TGTGCCAGCAGTGAGCAGGGGAGCGGGGTGTCAGATACGCAGTATTTT
CASSEQGSGVSDTQYF
>few|TRBV9|NA|TRBJ1-3
TGTGCCAGCAGCGTAGCTCCCGTACGATGGCCCGGAAACACCATATATTTT
CASSVAPVRWPGNTIYF
>many|TRBV11-2|NA|TRBJ2-7
TGTGCCAGCAGCTTAGAAGGCCGAAACTACGAGCAGTACTTC
CASSLEGRNYEQYF
>many|TRBV12-3/TRBV12-4|TRBD1|TRBJ1-5
TGTGCCAGCAGTCAAACCCGGGACAGGGGAAGCAATCAGCCCCAGCATTTT
CASSQTRDRGSNQPQHF
>few|TRBV24-1|TRBD1|TRBJ2-5
TGTGCCACCAGTGATTTTTCGGGACAGGGCCCGGGGGGTAGGAAGGAGACCCAGTACTTC
CATSDFSGQGPGGRKETQYF
>many|TRBV18|NA|TRBJ1-5
TGTGCCAGCTCACCGTTGTCAATTAGTCAGCCCCAGCATTTT
CASSPLSISQPQHF
>many|TRBV7-3|TRBD1|TRBJ1-1
TGTGCCAGCAGCCTAGGGACAGCCACTGAAGCTTTCTTT
CASSLGTATEAFF
>NA|TRBV6-2/TRBV6-3|NA|TRBJ2-1
TGTGCCAGCAGTTACCAGGGGGGTGGGGGGTGGGATGAGCAGTTCTTC
CASSYQGGGGWDEQFF
>few|TRBV20-1|TRBD2|TRBJ2-3
TGCAGTGCTGGGGACGGTCTAGCGGCGCAGTATTTT
CSAGDGLAAQYF
>many|TRBV3-1|NA|TRBJ1-4
TGTGCCAGCAGCCTTTTGGGTGGAGCAACTAATGAAAAACTGTTTTTT
CASSLLGGATNEKLFF
>NA|TRBV4-1|NA|TRBJ2-4
TGCGCCAGCAGCTCCCCCGAGGCCAAAAACATTCAGTACTTC
CASSSPEAKNIQYF
>many|TRBV6-1|NA|TRBJ1-5
TGTGCCAGCAGGACAGCTAATCAGCCCCAGCATTTT
CASRTANQPQHF
>many|TRBV3-1|NA|TRBJ1-6
TGTGCCAGCAGCACGACAGAATCTCACTCACCCCTCCACTTT
CASSTTESHSPLHF
>NA|TRBV7-6|NA|TRBJ1-6
TGTGCCAGCAGCTTACTGCCAGGTGGAGATTCACCCCTCCACTTT
CASSLLPGGDSPLHF
>few|TRBV7-9|NA|TRBJ2-5
TGTGCCAGCAGCTTACTGAGACACTACCAAGAGACCCAGTACTTC
CASSLLRHYQETQYF
>NA|TRBV2|TRBD2|TRBJ2-1
TGTGCCAGCAGTGAAGTCCTAGCGGTCAGCTCCTACAATGAGCAGTTCTTC
CASSEVLAVSSYNEQFF